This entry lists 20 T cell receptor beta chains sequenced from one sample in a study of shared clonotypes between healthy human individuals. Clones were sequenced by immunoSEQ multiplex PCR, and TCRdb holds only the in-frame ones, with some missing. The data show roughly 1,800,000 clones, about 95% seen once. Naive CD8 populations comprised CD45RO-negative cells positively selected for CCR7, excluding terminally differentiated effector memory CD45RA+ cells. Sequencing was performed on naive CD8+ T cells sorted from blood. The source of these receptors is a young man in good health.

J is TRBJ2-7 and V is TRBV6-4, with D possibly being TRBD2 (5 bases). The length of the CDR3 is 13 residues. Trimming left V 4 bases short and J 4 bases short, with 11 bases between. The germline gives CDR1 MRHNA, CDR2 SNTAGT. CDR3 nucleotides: TGTGCCAGCAGTGTATACGGAGGATACGAGCAGTACTTC. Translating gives CASSVYGGYEQYF.

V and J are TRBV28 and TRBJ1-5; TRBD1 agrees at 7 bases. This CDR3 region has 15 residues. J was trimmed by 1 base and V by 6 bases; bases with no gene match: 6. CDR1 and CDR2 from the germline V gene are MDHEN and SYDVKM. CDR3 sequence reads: CASSPDRVSNQPQHF. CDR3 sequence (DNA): TGTGCCAGCAGCCCCGACAGGGTCAGCAATCAGCCCCAGCATTTT.

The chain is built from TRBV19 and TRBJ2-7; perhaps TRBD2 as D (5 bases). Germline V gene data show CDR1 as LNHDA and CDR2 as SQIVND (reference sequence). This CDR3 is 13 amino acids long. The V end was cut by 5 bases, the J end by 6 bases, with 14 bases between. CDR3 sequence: CASSGRLAGEQYF. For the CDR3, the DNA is TGTGCCAGTAGTGGCCGGCTAGCTGGCGAGCAGTACTTC.

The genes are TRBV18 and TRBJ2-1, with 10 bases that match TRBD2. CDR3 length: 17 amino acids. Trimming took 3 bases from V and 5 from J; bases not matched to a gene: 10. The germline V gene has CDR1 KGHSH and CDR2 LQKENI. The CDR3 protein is CASSPDGGLAEDNEQFF. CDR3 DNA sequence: TGTGCCAGCTCACCTGACGGAGGACTAGCGGAAGACAATGAGCAGTTCTTC.

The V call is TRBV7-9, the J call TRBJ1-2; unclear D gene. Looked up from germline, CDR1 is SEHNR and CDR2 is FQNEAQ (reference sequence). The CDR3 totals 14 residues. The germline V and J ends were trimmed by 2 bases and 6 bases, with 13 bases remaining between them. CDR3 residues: CASSLSQRRDGYTF. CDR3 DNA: TGTGCCAGCAGCTTAAGTCAACGGCGGGATGGCTACACCTTC. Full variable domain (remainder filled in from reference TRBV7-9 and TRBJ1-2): DTGVSQNPRHKITKRGQNVTFRCDPISEHNRLYWYRQTLGQGPEFLTYFQNEAQLEKSRLLSDRFSAERPKGSFSTLEIQRTEQGDSAMYLCASSLSQRRDGYTFGSGTRLTVV.

In nucleotides, the CDR3 is TGTGCCAGCAGCCTGGGACTAGCGGTGCACGAGCAGTACTTC. Translated: CASSLGLAVHEQYF. The gene calls are TRBV5-6 and TRBJ2-7, with TRBD2 matching over 11 bases. The germline CDR1 and CDR2 sequences are SGHDT and YYEEEE. The CDR3 extends over 14 amino acids. The trim removed 4 bases at V and 5 bases at J, leaving 5 bases unmatched.

This CDR3 is CASSLEVGATTDTQYF. Here the CDR3 DNA reads TGTGCCAGCAGCTTAGAGGTCGGGGCGACCACAGATACGCAGTATTTT. J is TRBJ2-3 and V is TRBV11-2, with D perhaps TRBD1 or TRBD2 (5 bases each). Trimming shortened V by 0 bases and J by 2 bases, and 12 bases separated the two germline ends. Per germline, CDR1 SGHAT and CDR2 FQNNGV. This CDR3 spans 16 amino acids.

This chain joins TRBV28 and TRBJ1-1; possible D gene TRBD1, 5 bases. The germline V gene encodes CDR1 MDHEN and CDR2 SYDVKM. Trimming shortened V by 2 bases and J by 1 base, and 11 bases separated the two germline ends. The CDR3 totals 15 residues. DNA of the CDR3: TGTGCCAGCAGTTTACAGGGCGTGAGGAACACTGAAGCTTTCTTT. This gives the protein CASSLQGVRNTEAFF.

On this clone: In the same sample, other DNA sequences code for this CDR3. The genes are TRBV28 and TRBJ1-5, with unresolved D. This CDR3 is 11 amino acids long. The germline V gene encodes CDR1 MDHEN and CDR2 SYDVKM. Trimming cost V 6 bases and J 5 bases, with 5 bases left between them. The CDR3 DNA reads TGTGCCAGCAGCACGTATCAGCCCCAGCATTTT. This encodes CASSTYQPQHF. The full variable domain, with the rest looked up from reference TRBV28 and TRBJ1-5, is DVKVTQSSRYLVKRTGEKVFLECVQDMDHENMFWYRQDPGLGLRLIYFSYDVKMKEKGDIPEGYSVSREKKERFSLILESASTNQTSMYLCASSTYQPQHFGDGTRLSIL.

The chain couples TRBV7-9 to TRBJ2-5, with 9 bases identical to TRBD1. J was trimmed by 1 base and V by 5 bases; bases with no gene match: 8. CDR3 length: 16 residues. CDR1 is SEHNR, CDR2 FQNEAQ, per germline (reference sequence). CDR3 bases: TGTGCCAGCAGCCCCCGTACAGGGGGCGGCCAAGAGACCCAGTACTTC. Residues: CASSPRTGGGQETQYF.

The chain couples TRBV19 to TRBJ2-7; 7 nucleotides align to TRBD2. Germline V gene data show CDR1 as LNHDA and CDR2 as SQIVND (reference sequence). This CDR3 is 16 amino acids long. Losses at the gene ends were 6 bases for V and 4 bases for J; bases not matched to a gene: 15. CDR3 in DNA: TGTGCCAGTAGCCCCATGGGAGGGTGGCGGGAATACGAGCAGTACTTC. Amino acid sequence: CASSPMGGWREYEQYF.

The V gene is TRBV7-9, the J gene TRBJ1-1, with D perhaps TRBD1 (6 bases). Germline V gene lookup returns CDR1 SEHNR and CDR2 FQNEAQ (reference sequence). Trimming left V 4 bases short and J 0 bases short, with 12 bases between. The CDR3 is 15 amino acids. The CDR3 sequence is CASSSQTGLNTEAFF. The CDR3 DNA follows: TGTGCCAGCAGCTCGCAGACAGGCTTGAACACTGAAGCTTTCTTT.

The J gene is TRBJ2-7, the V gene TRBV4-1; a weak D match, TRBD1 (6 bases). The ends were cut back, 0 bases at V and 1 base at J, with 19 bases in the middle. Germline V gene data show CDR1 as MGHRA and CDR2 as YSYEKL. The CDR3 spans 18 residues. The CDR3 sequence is CASSQDPVTGSISYEQYF. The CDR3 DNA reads TGCGCCAGCAGCCAAGATCCGGTTACAGGGTCTATTTCCTACGAGCAGTACTTC.

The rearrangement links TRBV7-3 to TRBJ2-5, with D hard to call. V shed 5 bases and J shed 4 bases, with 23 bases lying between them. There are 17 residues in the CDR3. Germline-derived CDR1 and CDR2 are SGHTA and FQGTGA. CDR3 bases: TGTGCCAGCAGCCACGGAGAAGGGATCCCGGGCGGAGAGACCCAGTACTTC. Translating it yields CASSHGEGIPGGETQYF.

The CDR3 loop reads CASSFEGGTEAFF. The CDR3, as DNA: TGTGCCAGCAGCTTCGAAGGGGGCACTGAAGCTTTCTTT. V gene TRBV5-4 combines with J gene TRBJ1-1, with TRBD1 as a possible D gene (6 bases). Germline V gives CDR1 SGHNT, CDR2 YYREEE (reference sequence). Between the trimmed V and J ends, which lost 2 bases and 4 bases, there was a span of 9 bases. The CDR3 sequence is 13 residues long.

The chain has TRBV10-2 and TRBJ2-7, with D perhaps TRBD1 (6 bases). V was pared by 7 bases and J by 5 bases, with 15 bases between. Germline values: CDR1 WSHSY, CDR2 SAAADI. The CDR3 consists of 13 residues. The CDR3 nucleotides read TGCGCCAGCACCACATCAGGGGACAACGAGCAGTACTTC. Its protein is CASTTSGDNEQYF.

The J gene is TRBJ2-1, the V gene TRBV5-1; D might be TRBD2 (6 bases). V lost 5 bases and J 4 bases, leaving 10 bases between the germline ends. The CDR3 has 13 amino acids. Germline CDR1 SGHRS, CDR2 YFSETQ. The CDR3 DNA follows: TGCGCCAGCAGTAAAAGCGGGTACAATGAGCAGTTCTTC. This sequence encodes CASSKSGYNEQFF.

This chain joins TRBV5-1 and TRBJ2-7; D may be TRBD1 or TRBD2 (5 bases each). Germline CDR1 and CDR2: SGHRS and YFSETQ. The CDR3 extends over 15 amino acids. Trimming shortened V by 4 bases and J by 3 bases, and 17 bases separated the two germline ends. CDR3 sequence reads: CASSPSRWGNYEQYF. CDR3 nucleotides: TGCGCCAGCAGCCCCTCCCGGTGGGGGAACTACGAGCAGTACTTC.

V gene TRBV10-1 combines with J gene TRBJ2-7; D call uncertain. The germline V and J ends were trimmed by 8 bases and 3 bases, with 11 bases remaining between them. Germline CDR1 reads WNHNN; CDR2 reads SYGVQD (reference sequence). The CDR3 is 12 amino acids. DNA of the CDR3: TGCGCCAGCGGAGACCCCGGCTACGAGCAGTACTTC. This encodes CASGDPGYEQYF.

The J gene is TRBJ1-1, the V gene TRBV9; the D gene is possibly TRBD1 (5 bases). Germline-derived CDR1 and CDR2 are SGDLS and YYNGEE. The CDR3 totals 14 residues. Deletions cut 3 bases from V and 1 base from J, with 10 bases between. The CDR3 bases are TGTGCCAGCAGCGCGCCCGGGGGGAACACTGAAGCTTTCTTT. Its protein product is CASSAPGGNTEAFF.